Each of the 20 T cell receptor beta chains below was sequenced from the same sample in a study of breast tumors, draining lymph nodes, adjacent tissues. One entry per CDR3 protein results from TCRdb running MiXCR on the multiplex PCR reads. The table includes under 150,000 distinct CDR3 sequences, less than 20% detected once. Axillary draining lymph nodes of breast cancer patients supplied the node samples. Sequenced material: axillary lymph node tissue. These TCRs come from a female donor with breast cancer. Some clones in this sample may be carry-over from other donors' samples.

There are many counts of this clonotype. This sequence joins TRBV5-1 and TRBJ2-7, with D possibly matching TRBD1 (6 bases). The CDR3 runs to 15 residues. Germline V lookup: CDR1 SGHRS, CDR2 YFSETQ. Deletions cut 2 bases from V and 4 bases from J, with 16 bases between. The CDR3: CASSLPRTENYEQYF. CDR3 bases: TGCGCCAGCAGCTTACCGAGGACAGAAAATTACGAGCAGTACTTC.

This clonotype was detected many times. This chain uses TRBV20-1 with TRBJ1-5; D possibly corresponds to TRBD1 (5 bases). The CDR3 contains 14 residues. Deletions cut 3 bases from V and 6 bases from J, with 15 bases between. Germline CDR1 and CDR2: DFQATT and SNEGSKA (reference sequence). Here the CDR3 reads CSASVGREGQPQHF. CDR3 DNA sequence: TGCAGTGCTAGTGTCGGCAGGGAGGGTCAGCCCCAGCATTTT.

This clonotype was seen repeatedly, ten times or more. The chain is built from TRBV6-1 and TRBJ1-6; possibly TRBD1 for D (5 bases). CDR1 is MNHNS, CDR2 SASEGT, per germline. This CDR3 is 14 amino acids long. V was pared by 2 bases and J by 10 bases, with 12 bases between. CDR3 protein: CASSEWAGLSPLHF. The CDR3 region has the DNA TGTGCCAGCAGTGAATGGGCAGGGCTCTCACCCCTCCACTTT.

This clonotype has ten or more counts. CDR3 protein: CASSLDRGRLDSGANVLTF. The CDR3 region has the DNA TGTGCCAGCAGCTTGGACAGGGGGCGCCTGGACTCTGGGGCCAACGTCCTGACTTTC. The gene calls are TRBV5-6 and TRBJ2-6; 9 positions agree with TRBD1. Germline V gene sequence: CDR1 SGHDT, CDR2 YYEEEE. CDR3 length: 19 amino acids. J lost 0 bases, V lost 0 bases, and 7 bases had no gene match.

This clonotype was picked up many times. The genes are TRBV5-1 and TRBJ2-7; 7 bases agree with TRBD2. The junction had 6 bases not matched to a gene; V was cut back by 1 base and J by 2 bases. The germline V gene has CDR1 SGHRS and CDR2 YFSETQ. The CDR3 contains 15 residues. The CDR3 DNA follows: TGCGCCAGCAGCTTGACGGGCGGGAGTACCTACGAGCAGTACTTC. Translating it yields CASSLTGGSTYEQYF.

This clonotype was picked up many times. V gene TRBV20-1 combines with J gene TRBJ1-5, with D possibly being TRBD1 (5 bases). The length of the CDR3 is 14 residues. Trimming cost V 6 bases and J 4 bases, with 16 bases left between them. Germline V gene data show CDR1 as DFQATT and CDR2 as SNEGSKA (reference sequence). CDR3 in amino acids: CSALPDGGNQPQHF. DNA for the CDR3: TGCAGTGCCCTGCCCGACGGGGGGAATCAGCCCCAGCATTTT.

At least ten counts were recorded for this clonotype. The rearrangement uses TRBV12-3 or TRBV12-4 and TRBJ2-5, with D unclear. V lost 6 bases, J lost 5 bases, and 13 bases lay in between. The CDR3 covers 13 residues. The CDR3 bases are TGTGCCAGCAGACGGAGTGAGGTGGAGACCCAGTACTTC. Amino acid sequence: CASRRSEVETQYF.

This clonotype was observed at least ten times. DNA for the CDR3: TGCAGTGCAGCGGGGGGGCACCAGGATGAGCAGTTCTTC. Translating it yields CSAAGGHQDEQFF. The gene calls are TRBV20-1 and TRBJ2-1; 10 bases are shared with TRBD2. V shed 6 bases and J 8 bases; nucleotides not matched to a gene: 7. The CDR3 covers 13 residues. Germline-derived CDR1 and CDR2 are DFQATT and SNEGSKA (reference sequence).

The sample holds many counts of this clonotype. This chain joins TRBV7-3 and TRBJ2-5; D is unclear. The CDR3 sequence is 15 residues long. The germline CDR1 and CDR2 sequences are SGHTA and FQGTGA. V lost 5 bases, J lost 5 bases, and 18 bases lay in between. Here the CDR3 DNA reads TGTGCCAGCAGCCCCGGCGCCTACCACGGGGAGACCCAGTACTTC. It yields the protein CASSPGAYHGETQYF.

This clonotype was picked up many times. The V and J genes are TRBV12-3 or TRBV12-4 and TRBJ2-2; TRBD2 might be the D (6 bases). V lost 5 bases to trimming and J lost 7 bases, with 11 bases between them. The length of the CDR3 is 13 residues. The CDR3 here is CASSAGLIGELFF. Written as DNA, the CDR3 is TGTGCCAGCAGTGCGGGACTGATCGGGGAGCTGTTTTTT.

This clonotype was counted ten times or more. The chain recombines TRBV5-1 with TRBJ2-2; D is ambiguous. Deletions cut 0 bases from V and 1 base from J, with 13 bases between. This CDR3 contains 17 residues. The germline CDR1 and CDR2 sequences are SGHRS and YFSETQ. The CDR3 loop reads CASSLDGSLLNTGELFF. DNA of the CDR3: TGCGCCAGCAGCTTGGACGGCTCGCTACTGAACACCGGGGAGCTGTTTTTT.

The sample holds many counts of this clonotype. The J gene is TRBJ1-2, the V gene TRBV7-8; D is undetermined. The CDR3 runs to 13 residues. V lost 0 bases and J 7 bases, leaving 9 bases between the germline ends. Germline V gene lookup returns CDR1 SGHVS and CDR2 FQNEAQ. Written as DNA, the CDR3 is TGTGCCAGCAGCTTAGCGGGAGGGTTTGGCTACACCTTC. This encodes CASSLAGGFGYTF.

CDR3 amino acids: CASSSRDRGLAKNIQYF. The CDR3 nucleotides read TGTGCCAGCAGTTCCCGTGACAGGGGACTAGCCAAAAACATTCAGTACTTC. The genes are TRBV12-3 or TRBV12-4 and TRBJ2-4; 8 bases align to TRBD1. The CDR3 contains 17 residues. The V segment lost 4 bases and the J segment 0 bases; nucleotides outside the gene matches: 8.

This clonotype occurred a few times. The V gene is TRBV28, the J gene TRBJ1-5; D not certain. CDR1 and CDR2 (germline): MDHEN, SYDVKM. The CDR3 consists of 16 residues. V was pared by 2 bases and J by 0 bases, with 11 bases between. The CDR3 sequence is CASSLTTAYSNQPQHF. CDR3 in DNA: TGTGCCAGCAGTTTAACGACTGCCTATAGCAATCAGCCCCAGCATTTT.

This clonotype was seen at least ten times. This chain connects TRBV5-6 to TRBJ2-7; 7 bases are shared with TRBD2. CDR3 length equals 14 residues. From germline, CDR1 is SGHDT and CDR2 YYEEEE. V was pared by 3 bases and J by 3 bases, with 6 bases of the junction left unmatched. The CDR3 protein is CASSSGTTYYEQYF. CDR3 nucleotides: TGTGCCAGCAGCTCTGGGACTACCTACTACGAGCAGTACTTC.

This clonotype showed up many times. Here the CDR3 reads CSAHQGTFGYTF. DNA for the CDR3: TGCAGTGCCCACCAAGGGACGTTTGGCTACACCTTC. This chain uses TRBV20-1 with TRBJ1-2, with D tentatively TRBD1 (5 bases). Germline V lookup: CDR1 DFQATT, CDR2 SNEGSKA (reference sequence). V lost 6 bases to trimming and J lost 7 bases, with 15 bases between them. This CDR3 is 12 amino acids long.

This clonotype has a count of ten or more. The V and J genes are TRBV10-3 and TRBJ2-7, with 9 bases lining up with TRBD1. The CDR3 extends over 14 amino acids. Germline V gene lookup returns CDR1 ENHRY and CDR2 SYGVKD. Trimming removed 4 bases from V and 5 bases from J; junction bases left unmatched: 6. For the CDR3, the DNA is TGTGCCATCAGTGCCGGGACAGGGTCAAACGAGCAGTACTTC. Protein sequence: CAISAGTGSNEQYF.

Ten or more counts support this clonotype. The rearrangement links TRBV9 to TRBJ2-7; D gene unclear. This CDR3 spans 14 amino acids. V was pared by 0 bases and J by 2 bases, with 9 bases between. Germline assignment: CDR1 SGDLS and CDR2 YYNGEE. The CDR3 loop reads CASSVGRDTYEQYF. The CDR3 coding sequence is TGTGCCAGCAGCGTAGGAAGAGATACCTACGAGCAGTACTTC.

This clonotype appeared many times. The chain couples TRBV7-3 to TRBJ2-2; the D gene is possibly TRBD1 (5 bases). Trimming took off 6 bases at V and 0 bases at J, with 11 bases between the two ends. The CDR3 sequence is 15 residues long. Germline V lookup: CDR1 SGHTA, CDR2 FQGTGA. CDR3 bases: TGTGCCAGCAGTTTGATGGGGCCGAACACCGGGGAGCTGTTTTTT. Translation gives CASSLMGPNTGELFF.

The chain couples TRBV9 to TRBJ1-3; no reliable D call. Germline CDR1 reads SGDLS; CDR2 reads YYNGEE. This CDR3 is built from 11 residues. Trimming stripped 4 bases from V and 8 bases from J, with 7 bases between. The CDR3 loop is CASSQDYTIYF. For the CDR3, the DNA is TGTGCCAGCAGCCAAGATTACACCATATATTTT.